Listed here are 22 T cell receptor beta chains from one sample, sequenced in a study of regulatory T cells in long-lasting Graves disease. CDR3-region Arm-PCR and iRepertoire HTBI primers produced the TCR beta libraries. One entry per CDR3 protein, called by TCRdb with MiXCR from the multiplex PCR reads. The sample has roughly 420,000 distinct CDR3 sequences, around 13% seen once. Stated time point: newly diagnosed GD, antithyroid drugs for less than 3 months. The TCR library was prepared using RNA isolated from PBMCs. These data were also filed under a second study, of T cells in Graves' hyperthyroidism and ophthalmopathy.

Sequences were derived from peripheral blood mononuclear cells (PBMCs), sampled at new diagnosis, from a patient treated with antithyroid drugs. The receptors were gathered from a woman aged 45-59 years with Graves disease.

This clonotype was seen repeatedly, ten times or more. This chain connects TRBV6-5 to TRBJ1-6, with D tentatively TRBD1 (6 bases). Trimming left V 2 bases short and J 4 bases short, with 18 bases between. Germline V gene lookup returns CDR1 MNHEY and CDR2 SVGAGI. The CDR3 covers 18 residues. CDR3 in DNA: TGTGCCAGCAGTTACGATTGGCAGGGGAAGGGTTATAATTCACCCCTCCACTTT. Translated, it gives CASSYDWQGKGYNSPLHF.

The chain employs TRBV6-1 and TRBJ2-7; D is uncertain. Trimming cost V 3 bases and J 4 bases, with 16 bases left between them. The CDR3 runs to 15 residues. Germline assignment: CDR1 MNHNS and CDR2 SASEGT. In nucleotides, the CDR3 is TGTGCCAGCAGTGATACTGAAACCCTACCTTACGAGCAGTACTTC. This encodes CASSDTETLPYEQYF.

V and J are TRBV6-1 and TRBJ2-6; TRBD2 agrees at 8 bases. Looked up from germline, CDR1 is MNHNS and CDR2 is SASEGT. The CDR3 is made up of 17 amino acids. The ends lost 2 bases at V and 2 bases at J; junction bases unmatched: 5. The CDR3 sequence is CASSESHGGAGANVLTF. CDR3 DNA sequence: TGTGCCAGCAGTGAATCCCACGGGGGGGCTGGGGCCAACGTCCTGACTTTC.

In this sample, this clonotype turned up many times. The genes are TRBV11-2 and TRBJ2-1; the D is unclear. CDR1 is SGHAT and CDR2 is FQNNGV in the germline V gene. This CDR3 has 12 amino acids. The germline V and J ends were trimmed by 4 bases and 3 bases, with 4 bases remaining between them. This chain's CDR3 is CASSSIYNEQFF. Written as DNA, the CDR3 is TGTGCCAGCAGCTCCATCTACAATGAGCAGTTCTTC.

The sample holds many counts of this clonotype. This chain connects TRBV11-2 to TRBJ2-7, with 8 bases aligning to TRBD2. Per the germline V gene, CDR1 is SGHAT and CDR2 is FQNNGV. V lost 4 bases and J lost 7; bases outside the gene matches: 9. The CDR3 has 14 residues. Here the CDR3 DNA reads TGTGCCAGCAGCTCGAGGACTAGCCCCGGGGAGCAGTACTTC. Translated: CASSSRTSPGEQYF.

This clonotype was seen only a few times. V and J are TRBV30 and TRBJ1-2; no clear D gene. This CDR3 comprises 12 residues. Trimming shortened V by 0 bases and J by 0 bases, and 2 bases separated the two germline ends. Germline loops: CDR1 GTSNPN, CDR2 SVGIG (reference sequence). The CDR3 DNA follows: TGTGCCTGGAGTGTAGCTAACTATGGCTACACCTTC. Its translation is CAWSVANYGYTF.

This clonotype was seen a handful of times. The V and J genes are TRBV9 and TRBJ1-2; 7 bases are a match to TRBD1. The CDR3 has 14 residues. The germline V gene encodes CDR1 SGDLS and CDR2 YYNGEE. V was clipped by 3 bases and J by 4 bases; unmatched bases: 6. CDR3 loop: CASSGAGTVYGYTF. The CDR3 region has the DNA TGTGCCAGCAGCGGAGCCGGGACAGTCTATGGCTACACCTTC.

This clonotype was detected ten times or more. The genes are TRBV6-5 and TRBJ2-7, with TRBD1 matching over 8 bases. V lost 4 bases, J lost 3 bases, and 5 bases stayed unmatched. The CDR3 has 14 residues. CDR1 and CDR2 from the germline V gene are MNHEY and SVGAGI. The CDR3, as DNA: TGTGCCAGCAGTTCGGGACAGGTTTTCTACGAGCAGTACTTC. This translates into CASSSGQVFYEQYF.

The V gene is TRBV5-6, the J gene TRBJ1-1; 7 bases fit TRBD1. V gave up 0 bases and J gave up 3 bases; unmatched junction bases: 5. CDR3 length: 15 amino acids. Germline loops: CDR1 SGHDT, CDR2 YYEEEE. CDR3 sequence (DNA): TGTGCCAGCAGCTTGGCGTCAGGGGGGTACACTGAAGCTTTCTTT. It is translated as CASSLASGGYTEAFF.

In this sample, this clonotype turned up many times. This chain joins TRBV5-1 and TRBJ2-3; 8 bases line up with TRBD2. V lost 0 bases, J lost 1 base, and 7 bases stayed unmatched. The germline V gene has CDR1 SGHRS and CDR2 YFSETQ. The CDR3 extends over 17 amino acids. The CDR3 loop reads CASSLELAAIRTDTQYF. The CDR3 DNA follows: TGCGCCAGCAGCTTGGAACTAGCGGCGATCCGCACAGATACGCAGTATTTT.

This clonotype has ten or more counts. The rearrangement links TRBV3-1 to TRBJ2-1; 11 bases map to TRBD2. Germline V CDR1 and CDR2: LGHDT, YNNKEL (reference sequence). The CDR3 is 17 residues long. After removal of 1 base from V and 4 bases from J, the junction contained 6 bases not matched to a gene. CDR3 amino acids: CASSQGRLAGIYNEQFF. CDR3 DNA: TGTGCCAGCAGCCAAGGCAGACTAGCGGGGATTTACAATGAGCAGTTCTTC.

To note about this clonotype: At one end the junction does not follow the germline gene, possibly because of a read error. The chain couples TRBV4-2 to TRBJ2-1; D not resolved. Germline assignment: CDR1 LGHNA and CDR2 YNFKEQ. The CDR3 sequence is 17 residues long. This CDR3 is CASGQDYGGWSYNEQFF. The CDR3, as DNA: TGTGCCAGCGGCCAAGATTACGGCGGTTGGTCCTACAATGAGCAGTTCTTC.

This clonotype was counted only a few times. The CDR3 region is CASSLRVGLTSPLHF. In DNA, the CDR3 is TGTGCCAGCAGTTTACGGGTCGGGCTTACTTCACCCCTCCACTTT. This chain connects TRBV28 to TRBJ1-6; D is uncertain. The germline V gene has CDR1 MDHEN and CDR2 SYDVKM. This CDR3 is built from 15 residues. V was shortened by 2 bases and J by 9 bases, with 14 bases between the two germline ends.

A few counts support this clonotype. The chain combines TRBV9 with TRBJ2-6; 8 bases are shared with TRBD2. The ends lost 2 bases at V and 3 bases at J; junction bases unmatched: 10. The CDR3 length is 18 residues. CDR1 and CDR2 (germline): SGDLS, YYNGEE. The CDR3 DNA is TGTGCCAGCAGCGTCCCGGAGGCGGGAGGTTTTGGGGCCAACGTCCTGACTTTC. It encodes CASSVPEAGGFGANVLTF.

The chain uses TRBV29-1 and TRBJ2-7; 8 nucleotides align to TRBD1. The V and J ends lost 7 bases and 7 bases, in that order; junction bases with no gene match: 9. This CDR3 has 12 residues. The germline gives CDR1 SQVTM, CDR2 ANQGSEA. CDR3 nucleotides: TGCAGCGCAGGGACAGGTGAATGGGAGCAGTACTTC. It codes for CSAGTGEWEQYF.

This chain links TRBV7-3 with TRBJ2-1; 9 nucleotides align to TRBD2. CDR1 is SGHTA and CDR2 is FQGTGA in the germline V gene. CDR3 length: 15 residues. Trimming removed 4 bases from V and 0 bases from J; junction bases left unmatched: 1. CDR3 nucleotide sequence: TGTGCCAGCAGCTCTAGCGGGACCTCCTACAATGAGCAGTTCTTC. Translating it yields CASSSSGTSYNEQFF.

This clonotype was recorded at least ten times. A read error may produce the germline difference seen at one junction end. The chain combines TRBV5-1 with TRBJ2-1, with 12 bases identical to TRBD2. The CDR3 consists of 15 residues. Germline V gene sequence: CDR1 SGHRS, CDR2 YFSETQ. The CDR3 DNA reads as TGTGCCAGCAGCTTGGCCGGGACTAGCGGGAATGAGCAGTTCTTC. Its translation is CASSLAGTSGNEQFF.

Many counts were recorded for this clonotype. The chain combines TRBV28 with TRBJ2-7; TRBD2 agrees at 14 bases. J gave up 5 bases and V 3 bases, and 9 bases lay outside the gene matches. Germline CDR1 reads MDHEN; CDR2 reads SYDVKM. The CDR3 spans 17 residues. CDR3 amino acids: CASSFPGTSGSLNEQYF. In DNA, the CDR3 is TGTGCCAGCAGTTTCCCCGGGACTAGCGGGAGTCTCAACGAGCAGTACTTC.

This clonotype was seen a handful of times. The chain links TRBV13 to TRBJ2-4; possibly TRBD1 or TRBD2 for D (6 bases each). This CDR3 is 16 amino acids long. Germline V gives CDR1 PRHDT, CDR2 FYEKMQ (reference sequence). V lost 2 bases and J lost 3, with 14 bases in between. This CDR3 is CASSLMGGQGKNIQYF. DNA of the CDR3: TGTGCCAGCAGCTTAATGGGGGGCCAAGGCAAAAACATTCAGTACTTC.

This clonotype was detected many times. The genes are TRBV28 and TRBJ1-2; TRBD1 is a possible D gene (5 bases). Germline V lookup: CDR1 MDHEN, CDR2 SYDVKM. This CDR3 is built from 15 residues. V was trimmed by 5 bases and J by 7 bases, leaving 20 bases between them. As DNA, the CDR3 is TGTGCCAGCAGTAGGTTCTATGTGCAGGGTGGTGGCTACACCTTC. This translates into CASSRFYVQGGGYTF.

This clonotype was counted a few times. The rearrangement joins TRBV28 to TRBJ2-1; TRBD2 matches at 16 bases. Germline loops: CDR1 MDHEN, CDR2 SYDVKM. V was clipped by 4 bases and J by 4 bases; unmatched bases: 7. The CDR3 is made up of 18 amino acids. The CDR3 sequence is CASSSGTSGRAVYNEQFF. The CDR3 DNA reads TGTGCCAGCAGTTCCGGGACTAGCGGGAGGGCCGTTTACAATGAGCAGTTCTTC. Full variable domain (outside the CDR3, taken from reference TRBV28 and TRBJ2-1): DVKVTQSSRYLVKRTGEKVFLECVQDMDHENMFWYRQDPGLGLRLIYFSYDVKMKEKGDIPEGYSVSREKKERFSLILESASTNQTSMYLCASSSGTSGRAVYNEQFFGPGTRLTVL.

The V call is TRBV20-1, the J call TRBJ1-5; possibly TRBD1 for D (5 bases). CDR1 is DFQATT, CDR2 SNEGSKA, per germline (reference sequence). Trimming took 3 bases from V and 5 from J, leaving 14 bases between them. This CDR3 is 14 amino acids long. Here the CDR3 DNA reads TGCAGTGCTAGGGCAGGGAGTTTAGATCAGCCCCAGCATTTT. Translation gives CSARAGSLDQPQHF.